This TCR beta chain came from a study of T cells in Graves' hyperthyroidism and ophthalmopathy. Study background: The blood sample was taken at first diagnosis, before treatment began.

Graves' hyperthyroidism is called stable when ophthalmopathy does not progress within 18 months. Newly diagnosed patients aged 18 to 65 had hyperthyroidism of under 2 months' duration. The V and J ends lost 4 bases and 2 bases, in that order; junction bases with no gene match: 8. Germline-derived CDR1 and CDR2 are SGHTS and YDEGEE. The length of the CDR3 is 16 residues. This clonotype was found a few times. What it binds is not known. The TCR beta CDR3 regions underwent amplification using RNA transcripts as the source. Primed by the HTBI set, a first-round RT-PCR was run on the TCR CDR3. TCRdb processed the multiplex PCR reads anew with MiXCR; each CDR3 protein has one entry. The data show 340,000 or so distinct CDR3 sequences, roughly 18% seen once. Study results and limitations: A model using 13 V-J features told ophthalmopathy apart from stable hyperthyroidism.

The rearrangement joins TRBV5-8 to TRBJ1-5, with TRBD1 matching 8 bases. The sequencing input was blood. The sequence was collected from a woman aged 50 to 60 with Graves' hyperthyroidism. The DNA for the CDR3 is TGTGCCAGCAGCGCCGGGGGGGGACAGGGCAATCAGCCCCAGCATTTT. The encoded protein is CASSAGGGQGNQPQHF.